Described below is a single T cell receptor beta chain sequence and its context. The data stem from a study of Ad26.COV2.S vaccination and SARS-CoV-2 variants. The assay was immunoSEQ multiplex PCR, and TCRdb's table has in-frame clones only and misses some. The table lists 300,000 to 400,000 clones, roughly nine tenths of them singletons. V gave up 2 bases and J gave up 9 bases, with 15 bases separating them. From germline, CDR1 is KGHSH and CDR2 LQKENI. The CDR3 loop spans 14 amino acids. The treatment denotes: over 15 received Ad26.COV2.S at low or high dose, single or two shots; 5 received placebo; per-sample allocation not given. The study sampled participants on day 63 after the first vaccine or placebo injection.

This receptor was identified in a person between 18 and 65 years old who received the Ad26.COV2.S COVID-19 vaccine or a placebo. The genes are TRBV18 and TRBJ2-3; a weak D match, TRBD1 (5 bases). Sequenced material: peripheral blood, taken in a trial of Ad26.COV2.S vaccine versus placebo. The CDR3 bases are TGTGCCAGCTCACCAGTTCAGGGCGTCGCGACGCAGTATTTT. It is translated as CASSPVQGVATQYF.